This T cell receptor (beta chain) derives from a study of T cell responses to AZD1222 COVID-19 vaccine. CDR1 is SGHAT, CDR2 FQNNGV, per germline. V lost 5 bases and J lost 7, with 18 bases in between. The length of the CDR3 is 14 residues. This clone was recorded only once. Its antigen is currently unknown. Profiled with immunoSEQ multiplex PCR; TCRdb holds only in-frame clones, not every one. The table shows about 130,000 clones, with approximately 91% occurring only once. General study points: Repertoires were collected only later (after the peak T cell response had occurred). Most donors were white British, females outnumbered males, and clonal diversity was possibly underestimated. At baseline, just five to seven AZD1222 recipients tested seropositive.

The rearrangement uses TRBV11-2 and TRBJ2-7, with D possibly matching TRBD2 (5 bases). This specimen consisted of peripheral blood, obtained on day 0 of AZD1222 vaccination. The sequence came from an adult in good health. The CDR3 nucleotides are TGTGCCAGCAGCCCCCCGGGGTCCGGGGTTGAGCAGTACTTC. Amino acid sequence: CASSPPGSGVEQYF.